This TCR beta chain was recovered during a study of blood T cell repertoires in COVID-19. Overall study context: The United States, Italy and Spain supplied acute and convalescent COVID-19 samples. From T cells, B-cell-depleted T cells, or PBMCs came the material, which was cDNA or gDNA.

Original methodology: Estimation of nucleated cell counts relied on the amplification of reference gene primers. Data came from immunoSEQ multiplex PCR; TCRdb stores just in-frame clones and leaves some out. V and J calls and clone size are given by that table; D and trimming were obtained from the DNA. This table has fewer than 200,000 clones, 70% to 90% appearing once. This clone showed up just a few times. This CDR3 comprises 13 residues. Germline lookup yields CDR1 SGHRS and CDR2 YFSETQ. Trimming took 1 base from V and 4 from J, leaving 8 bases between them. This TCR was recovered from a man between 60 and 70 years old who had recovered from COVID-19. V gene TRBV5-1 combines with J gene TRBJ2-5, with D unresolved. Sequencing was done on a sample of peripheral blood. The CDR3 sequence: CASSLQHRETQYF. The CDR3 nucleotides read TGCGCCAGCAGCTTGCAGCACAGAGAGACCCAGTACTTC.